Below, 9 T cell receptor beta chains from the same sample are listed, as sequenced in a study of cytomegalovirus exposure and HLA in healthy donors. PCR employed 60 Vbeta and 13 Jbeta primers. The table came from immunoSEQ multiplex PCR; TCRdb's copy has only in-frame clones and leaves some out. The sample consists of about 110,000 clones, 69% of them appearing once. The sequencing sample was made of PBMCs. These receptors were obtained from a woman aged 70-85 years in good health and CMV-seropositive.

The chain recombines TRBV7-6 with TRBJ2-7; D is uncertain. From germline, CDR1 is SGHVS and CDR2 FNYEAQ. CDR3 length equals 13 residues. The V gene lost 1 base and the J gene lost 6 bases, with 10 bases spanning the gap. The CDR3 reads CASSLVGGGEQYF. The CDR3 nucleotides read TGTGCCAGCAGCTTAGTGGGTGGCGGCGAGCAGTACTTC.

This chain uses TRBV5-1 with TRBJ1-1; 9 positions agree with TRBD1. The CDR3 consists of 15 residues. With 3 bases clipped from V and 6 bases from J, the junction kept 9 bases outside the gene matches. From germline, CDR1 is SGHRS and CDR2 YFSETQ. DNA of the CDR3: TGCGCCAGCAGCTACTTAGACAGGGGGAGGGCTGAAGCTTTCTTT. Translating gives CASSYLDRGRAEAFF.

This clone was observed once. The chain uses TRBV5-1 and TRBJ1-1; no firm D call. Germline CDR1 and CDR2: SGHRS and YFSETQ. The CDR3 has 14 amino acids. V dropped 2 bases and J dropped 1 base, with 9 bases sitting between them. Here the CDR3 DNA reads TGCGCCAGCAGCTTCTTGGGGAGGAACACTGAAGCTTTCTTT. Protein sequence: CASSFLGRNTEAFF.

CDR3 region: CASSQQGGTEAFF. The CDR3 coding sequence is TGCGCCAGCAGCCAACAGGGAGGGACTGAAGCTTTCTTT. The chain has TRBV5-1 and TRBJ1-1; weak D call: TRBD1 (6 bases). V lost 4 bases and J lost 5, with 12 bases in between. Germline lookup yields CDR1 SGHRS and CDR2 YFSETQ. This CDR3 is built from 13 residues.

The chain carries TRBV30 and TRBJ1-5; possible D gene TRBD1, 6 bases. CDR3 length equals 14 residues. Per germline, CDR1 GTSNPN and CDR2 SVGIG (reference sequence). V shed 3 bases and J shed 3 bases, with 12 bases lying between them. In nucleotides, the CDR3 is TGTGCCTGGAGGGCTACAGGGAACAATCAGCCCCAGCATTTT. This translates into CAWRATGNNQPQHF.

CDR3 DNA: TGTGCCAGCAGCTTAGGGACAGGCCTAACAGGGGAGCTGTTTTTT. Encoded protein: CASSLGTGLTGELFF. The chain uses TRBV7-2 and TRBJ2-2, with TRBD1 matching 7 bases. The CDR3 length is 15 residues. Germline CDR1 and CDR2: SGHTA and FQGNSA. V dropped 1 base and J dropped 8; count of bases not matched to a gene: 7.

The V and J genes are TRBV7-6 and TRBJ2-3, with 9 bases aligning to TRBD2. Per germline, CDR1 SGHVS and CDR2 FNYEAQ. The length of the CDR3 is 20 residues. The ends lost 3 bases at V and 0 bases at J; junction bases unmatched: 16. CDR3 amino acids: CASSFPQEGGGGSSTDTQYF. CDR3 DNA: TGTGCCAGCAGCTTCCCCCAGGAGGGCGGGGGGGGTTCTAGCACAGATACGCAGTATTTT.

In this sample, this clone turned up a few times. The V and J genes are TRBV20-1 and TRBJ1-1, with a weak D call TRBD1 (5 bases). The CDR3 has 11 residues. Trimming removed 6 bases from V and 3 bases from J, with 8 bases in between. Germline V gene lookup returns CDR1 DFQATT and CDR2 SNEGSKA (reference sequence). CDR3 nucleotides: TGCAGTGCCGTAGGGGACACTGAAGCTTTCTTT. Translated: CSAVGDTEAFF.

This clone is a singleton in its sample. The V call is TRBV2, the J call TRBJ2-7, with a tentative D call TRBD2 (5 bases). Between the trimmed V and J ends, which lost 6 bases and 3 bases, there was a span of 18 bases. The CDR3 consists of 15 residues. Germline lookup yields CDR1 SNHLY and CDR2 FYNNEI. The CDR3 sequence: CASRTQTGRDYEQYF. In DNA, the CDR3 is TGTGCCAGCAGAACCCAAACGGGAAGAGACTACGAGCAGTACTTC.